This record looks at one TCR beta chain sequence and its context. This record belongs to a study of blood T cell repertoires in COVID-19. Assay used: immunoSEQ multiplex PCR; TCRdb lists only in-frame clones, some missing. The sample has over 150,000 clones, more than 75% seen once. The CDR3 totals 13 residues. Trimming pared 0 bases from V and 4 bases from J, leaving 6 bases between. In germline, CDR1 is MNHNS, CDR2 SASEGT. This sequence originates from a young man with acute or convalescent COVID-19. This chain connects TRBV6-1 to TRBJ1-2; weak D call: TRBD1 (5 bases). Sequencing input: peripheral blood. For the CDR3, the DNA is TGTGCCAGCAGTGAAGCCGGGGGCTATGGCTACACCTTC. This codes for CASSEAGGYGYTF.